The 28 T cell receptor beta chains below were found in one sample sequenced in a study of shared clonotypes between healthy human individuals. Assay used: immunoSEQ multiplex PCR; TCRdb lists only in-frame clones, some missing. The table records about 2.4 million clones, more than 90% of them present only once. Sequences were obtained from naive CD4+ T cells sorted from blood. Subset described: CD45RA+ positively selected. These receptors were collected from a man aged 18 to 30 in good health.

This clone was found once. This chain connects TRBV2 to TRBJ2-7; 9 bases are a match to TRBD2. V shed 6 bases, J shed 1 base, and the junction held 4 bases outside the gene matches. The CDR3 is 14 residues long. Germline V gives CDR1 SNHLY, CDR2 FYNNEI. The CDR3 reads CASRSGGPSYEQYF. The CDR3 coding sequence is TGTGCCAGCAGGAGCGGGGGGCCATCCTACGAGCAGTACTTC.

The genes are TRBV5-1 and TRBJ1-3; D remains ambiguous. The CDR3 runs 17 residues. Germline V gives CDR1 SGHRS, CDR2 YFSETQ. Trimming left V 4 bases short and J 0 bases short, with 17 bases between. The CDR3 here is CASSLPMTGSSGNTIYF. The CDR3 nucleotides read TGCGCCAGCAGCCTTCCAATGACGGGAAGCTCTGGAAACACCATATATTTT.

This clone appeared a single time. V and J are TRBV11-2 and TRBJ2-1; tentatively, D is TRBD2 (6 bases). The CDR3 is 15 residues long. Trimming took off 4 bases at V and 5 bases at J, with 15 bases between the two ends. Germline V CDR1 and CDR2: SGHAT, FQNNGV. The CDR3 sequence: CASSSSALGHNEQFF. The CDR3 nucleotides are TGTGCCAGCAGCTCTAGCGCTCTGGGTCACAATGAGCAGTTCTTC.

The chain employs TRBV5-1 and TRBJ2-2, with D possibly called TRBD1 or TRBD2 (7 bases each). V lost 4 bases, J lost 6 bases, and 16 bases lay in between. Germline CDR1 reads SGHRS; CDR2 reads YFSETQ. The CDR3 contains 15 residues. For the CDR3, the DNA is TGCGCCAGCAGCGGCAGGGGGGGCGAGTCCGGGGAGCTGTTTTTT. This sequence encodes CASSGRGGESGELFF.

In regard to this clone: The sample carries other DNA sequences with the same CDR3. The chain couples TRBV5-1 to TRBJ2-7; 9 nucleotides agree with TRBD1. The CDR3 extends over 14 amino acids. J lost 6 bases, V lost 4 bases, and 8 bases had no gene match. Per the germline V gene, CDR1 is SGHRS and CDR2 is YFSETQ. The CDR3 DNA sequence: TGCGCCAGCAGCCTAGGACAGGGGAATAGCGAGCAGTACTTC. This sequence encodes CASSLGQGNSEQYF.

This clone was recorded only once. The sample has other DNA sequences that encode this CDR3 too. This chain connects TRBV28 to TRBJ1-6, with unresolved D. The CDR3 extends over 15 amino acids. V was clipped by 2 bases and J by 3 bases, with 8 bases between them. Germline V gene data show CDR1 as MDHEN and CDR2 as SYDVKM. DNA for the CDR3: TGTGCCAGCAGTTTAGGCGATCGCTATAATTCACCCCTCCACTTT. It is translated as CASSLGDRYNSPLHF.

The chain has TRBV7-2 and TRBJ2-5; a possible D gene is TRBD2 (6 bases). Germline assignment: CDR1 SGHTA and CDR2 FQGNSA. V shed 5 bases and J shed 5 bases, with 12 bases lying between them. The CDR3 extends over 13 amino acids. The CDR3 sequence is CASSRRGRETQYF. The CDR3, as DNA: TGTGCCAGCAGCCGCCGGGGGAGGGAGACCCAGTACTTC.

This chain uses TRBV6-1 with TRBJ2-3; the match to TRBD2 covers 7 bases. CDR1 MNHNS and CDR2 SASEGT come from the germline V gene. V was clipped by 4 bases and J by 0 bases; unmatched bases: 10. The CDR3 is made up of 17 amino acids. The CDR3 region is CASSATRLAGSTDTQYF. DNA for the CDR3: TGTGCCAGCAGTGCGACGAGACTAGCCGGCAGCACAGATACGCAGTATTTT.

The rearrangement uses TRBV6-6 and TRBJ2-4; 13 positions agree with TRBD2. CDR1 and CDR2 from the germline V gene are MNHNY and SVGAGI (reference sequence). The CDR3 has 14 amino acids. Trimming cost V 8 bases and J 7 bases; bases outside gene matches: 5. The CDR3 DNA reads as TGTGCCAGCGGGACTAGCGGGACTGGGAACATTCAGTACTTC. Translated, it gives CASGTSGTGNIQYF.

The CDR3 DNA reads TGCAGCGTATTGGGACTTTACGAGCAGTACTTC. Protein sequence: CSVLGLYEQYF. The rearrangement links TRBV29-1 to TRBJ2-7; TRBD2 is a possible D gene (6 bases). Between the trimmed V and J ends, which lost 6 bases and 4 bases, there was a span of 10 bases. The CDR3 runs 11 residues. CDR1 SQVTM and CDR2 ANQGSEA come from the germline V gene.

V and J are TRBV27 and TRBJ2-7; TRBD1 is a possible D gene (6 bases). The CDR3 runs 14 residues. Trimming shortened V by 6 bases and J by 7 bases, and 19 bases separated the two germline ends. From germline, CDR1 is MNHEY and CDR2 SMNVEV (reference sequence). The CDR3, as DNA: TGTGCCAGCAGCCTGGGGACACGGGTGGGGGAGCAGTACTTC. Its protein product is CASSLGTRVGEQYF.

The gene calls are TRBV5-4 and TRBJ1-1; D not certain. Germline CDR1 and CDR2: SGHNT and YYREEE (reference sequence). The germline V and J ends were trimmed by 0 bases and 1 base, with 10 bases remaining between them. This CDR3 has 15 amino acids. The CDR3 spells CASSLGSGTNTEAFF. The CDR3 DNA sequence: TGTGCCAGCAGCTTGGGGTCGGGAACGAACACTGAAGCTTTCTTT.

Worth noting for this clone: One end of the junction varies from germline; a read error may be responsible. This chain connects TRBV2 to TRBJ2-1, with 9 bases matching TRBD2. Germline CDR1 is SNHLY and CDR2 is FYNNEI. The CDR3 contains 15 residues. The CDR3 bases are TGTGCCAGCAGTCAAGCGGGGGGTGGTGGGAATGAGCAGTTCTTC. Translation: CASSQAGGGGNEQFF.

This clone showed up just once. This sequence joins TRBV11-2 and TRBJ2-1; TRBD2 matches at 9 bases. Trimming removed 1 base from V and 4 bases from J; junction bases left unmatched: 2. This CDR3 region has 15 residues. The V gene's germline CDR1 is SGHAT and CDR2 FQNNGV. DNA for the CDR3: TGTGCCAGCAGCTTAGTAGCGGGAGAATACAATGAGCAGTTCTTC. This encodes CASSLVAGEYNEQFF.

The chain recombines TRBV5-1 with TRBJ1-2, with 8 bases aligning to TRBD1. Germline assignment: CDR1 SGHRS and CDR2 YFSETQ. V trimming: 2 bases; J trimming: 5 bases; junction bases outside the gene matches: 2. This CDR3 is built from 13 residues. CDR3 bases: TGCGCCAGCAGCTTTACAGGGGGATATGGCTACACCTTC. Its protein is CASSFTGGYGYTF.

The rearrangement links TRBV6-5 to TRBJ1-2; D is uncertain. CDR1 MNHEY and CDR2 SVGAGI come from the germline V gene. The V and J ends lost 6 bases and 4 bases respectively, with 9 bases between them. CDR3 length equals 12 residues. CDR3 in amino acids: CASSGGFYGYTF. In DNA, the CDR3 is TGTGCCAGCAGCGGAGGGTTCTATGGCTACACCTTC.

The chain carries TRBV6-1 and TRBJ2-7, with 9 positions matching TRBD1. The V gene end was trimmed by 8 bases and the J gene end by 3 bases; junction bases not matched to a gene: 2. This CDR3 has 12 residues. Germline V gene sequence: CDR1 MNHNS, CDR2 SASEGT. Here the CDR3 DNA reads TGTGCCAGCGACAGGGGGGTCTACGAGCAGTACTTC. Protein product: CASDRGVYEQYF.

V usage is TRBV11-2 and J usage is TRBJ2-1; D call uncertain. The CDR3 covers 13 residues. V was trimmed by 4 bases and J by 7 bases, leaving 11 bases between them. Germline V CDR1 and CDR2: SGHAT, FQNNGV. CDR3 amino acids: CASSSRLLNEQFF. The CDR3 bases are TGTGCCAGCAGCTCAAGACTTCTTAATGAGCAGTTCTTC. Using reference TRBV11-2 and TRBJ2-1 for the parts outside the CDR3, the full variable domain is EAGVAQSPRYKIIEKRQSVAFWCNPISGHATLYWYQQILGQGPKLLIQFQNNGVVDDSQLPKDRFSAERLKGVDSTLKIQPAKLEDSAVYLCASSSRLLNEQFFGPGTRLTVL.

The V call is TRBV2, the J call TRBJ2-5; 8 positions agree with TRBD1. Losses at the gene ends were 5 bases for V and 5 bases for J; bases not matched to a gene: 10. Germline lookup yields CDR1 SNHLY and CDR2 FYNNEI. This CDR3 is 15 amino acids long. CDR3 amino acids: CASSSTGALGETQYF. CDR3 DNA: TGTGCCAGCAGTTCGACAGGGGCCCTGGGGGAGACCCAGTACTTC. The full variable domain, rest sourced from reference TRBV2 and TRBJ2-5, is EPEVTQTPSHQVTQMGQEVILRCVPISNHLYFYWYRQILGQKVEFLVSFYNNEISEKSEIFDDQFSVERPDGSNFTLKIRSTKLEDSAMYFCASSSTGALGETQYFGPGTRLLVL.

With respect to this clone: Other DNA sequences of this sample code for an identical CDR3. This chain connects TRBV18 to TRBJ1-5; no firm D call. V lost 5 bases and J lost 1, with 6 bases in between. CDR1 and CDR2 from the germline V gene are KGHSH and LQKENI. The CDR3 is 13 residues long. Here the CDR3 reads CASSADSNQPQHF. The CDR3 nucleotides read TGTGCCAGCTCAGCCGACAGCAATCAGCCCCAGCATTTT. Full variable domain (rest looked up from reference TRBV18 and TRBJ1-5): NAGVMQNPRHLVRRRGQEARLRCSPMKGHSHVYWYRQLPEEGLKFMVYLQKENIIDESGMPKERFSAEFPKEGPSILRIQQVVRGDSAAYFCASSADSNQPQHFGDGTRLSIL.

The V call is TRBV7-9, the J call TRBJ1-2, with D hard to call. The germline CDR1 and CDR2 sequences are SEHNR and FQNEAQ (reference sequence). The germline V and J ends were trimmed by 3 bases and 8 bases, with 13 bases remaining between them. The CDR3 sequence is 13 residues long. The CDR3 DNA follows: TGTGCCAGCAGCTTCCCGCAGGCGGGGGGCTACACCTTC. It translates to CASSFPQAGGYTF. The full variable domain, in which reference TRBV7-9 and TRBJ1-2 provide the parts outside the CDR3, is DTGVSQNPRHKITKRGQNVTFRCDPISEHNRLYWYRQTLGQGPEFLTYFQNEAQLEKSRLLSDRFSAERPKGSFSTLEIQRTEQGDSAMYLCASSFPQAGGYTFGSGTRLTVV.

This chain links TRBV7-9 with TRBJ1-4, with D perhaps TRBD1 (5 bases). The V end was cut by 3 bases, the J end by 5 bases, with 13 bases between. Germline-derived CDR1 and CDR2 are SEHNR and FQNEAQ (reference sequence). CDR3 length: 15 amino acids. The CDR3 nucleotides are TGTGCCAGCAGCTTCATGACAGATCTAAATGAAAAACTGTTTTTT. Encoded protein: CASSFMTDLNEKLFF.

The rearrangement uses TRBV6-6 and TRBJ2-5; the D gene is possibly TRBD2 (5 bases). V shed 8 bases and J shed 4 bases, with 17 bases lying between them. The V gene's germline CDR1 is MNHNY and CDR2 SVGAGI (reference sequence). The CDR3 is 14 amino acids. CDR3 coding DNA: TGTGCCAGCGTCCCCCGAGGGCCGGGAGAGACCCAGTACTTC. It codes for CASVPRGPGETQYF.

The chain uses TRBV10-3 and TRBJ1-2; no reliable D call. V was trimmed by 0 bases and J by 4 bases, leaving 6 bases between them. Looked up from germline, CDR1 is ENHRY and CDR2 is SYGVKD. This CDR3 is built from 13 residues. CDR3 sequence (DNA): TGTGCCATCAGTGAGTCTGTTAGCTATGGCTACACCTTC. It codes for CAISESVSYGYTF.

The chain links TRBV30 to TRBJ1-4; 8 nucleotides line up with TRBD1. Germline CDR1 reads GTSNPN; CDR2 reads SVGIG (reference sequence). The length of the CDR3 is 17 residues. V lost 0 bases, J lost 2 bases, and 8 bases stayed unmatched. The CDR3 region has the DNA TGTGCCTGGAGTGTCCTTTCTGCAGGGGGCACTAATGAAAAACTGTTTTTT. Translating gives CAWSVLSAGGTNEKLFF.

This chain links TRBV7-3 with TRBJ1-1, with TRBD1 as a possible D gene (6 bases). The ends were cut back, 5 bases at V and 4 bases at J, with 11 bases in the middle. The CDR3 is made up of 13 amino acids. CDR1 and CDR2 (germline): SGHTA, FQGTGA. Here the CDR3 reads CASSEQGFTEAFF. CDR3 DNA: TGTGCCAGCAGCGAACAGGGTTTCACTGAAGCTTTCTTT.

The rearrangement uses TRBV10-2 and TRBJ2-6; D may be TRBD1 or TRBD2 (5 bases each). Germline lookup yields CDR1 WSHSY and CDR2 SAAADI. Trimming pared 10 bases from V and 2 bases from J, leaving 21 bases between. There are 17 residues in the CDR3. The CDR3 bases are TGCGCCATTACTCGGGGCAAGCTCTCGACTGGGGCCAACGTCCTGACTTTC. Encoded protein: CAITRGKLSTGANVLTF.

CDR3 amino acids: CASSQTRQGQETQYF. CDR3 nucleotide sequence: TGCGCCAGCAGTCAAACAAGACAGGGACAAGAGACCCAGTACTTC. The chain combines TRBV23-1 with TRBJ2-5; 7 bases align to TRBD1. TRBV23-1 is an ORF, and what it does is uncertain. After removal of 2 bases from V and 2 bases from J, the junction contained 5 bases not matched to a gene. The CDR3 contains 15 residues.